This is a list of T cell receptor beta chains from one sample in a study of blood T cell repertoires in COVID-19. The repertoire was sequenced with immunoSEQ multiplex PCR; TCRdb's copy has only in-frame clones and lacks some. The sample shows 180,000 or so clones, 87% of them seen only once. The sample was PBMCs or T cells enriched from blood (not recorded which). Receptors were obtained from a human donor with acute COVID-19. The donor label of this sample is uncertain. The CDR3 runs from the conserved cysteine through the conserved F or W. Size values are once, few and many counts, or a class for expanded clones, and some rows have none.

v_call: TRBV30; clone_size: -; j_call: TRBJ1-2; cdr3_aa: CARLGQNYGYTF
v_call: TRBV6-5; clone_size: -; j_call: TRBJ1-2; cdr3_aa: CASSSIRDRVGGYTF
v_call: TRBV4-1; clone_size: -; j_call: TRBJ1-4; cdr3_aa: CASSQPPAGRKLFF
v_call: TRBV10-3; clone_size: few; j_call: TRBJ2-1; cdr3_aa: CAISDPRGRNNEQFF
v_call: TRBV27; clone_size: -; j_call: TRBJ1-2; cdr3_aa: CASSLSRWQGAIGYTF
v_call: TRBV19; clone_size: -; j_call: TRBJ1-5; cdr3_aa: CASSIARANQPQHF
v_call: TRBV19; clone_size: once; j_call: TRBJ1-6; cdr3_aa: CASSTKAGTLSSYNSPLHF
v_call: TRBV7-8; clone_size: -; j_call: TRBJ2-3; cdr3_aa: CASSSRVRGTDTQYF
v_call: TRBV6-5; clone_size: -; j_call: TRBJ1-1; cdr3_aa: CASSYERGVTEAFF
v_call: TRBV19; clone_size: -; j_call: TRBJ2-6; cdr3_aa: CASTGIEGANVLTF
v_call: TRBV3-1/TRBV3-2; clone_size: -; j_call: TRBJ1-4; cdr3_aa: CASSQDSSFVAGPNEKLFF
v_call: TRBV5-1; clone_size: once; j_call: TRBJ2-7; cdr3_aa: CASSPNWDRDEQYF
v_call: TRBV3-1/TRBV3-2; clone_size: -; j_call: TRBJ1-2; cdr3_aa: CASSQERMQGNYGYTF
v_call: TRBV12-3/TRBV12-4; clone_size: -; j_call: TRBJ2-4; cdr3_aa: CASTPGGRNIQYF
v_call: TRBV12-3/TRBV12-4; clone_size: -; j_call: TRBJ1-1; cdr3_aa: CASRGQENTEAFF
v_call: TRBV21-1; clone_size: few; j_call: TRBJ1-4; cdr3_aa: CASSNGRVGGEKLFF
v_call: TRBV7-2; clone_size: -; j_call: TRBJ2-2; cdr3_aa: CASSLGGLAGVGSTGELFF
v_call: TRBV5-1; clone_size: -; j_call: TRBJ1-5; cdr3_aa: CASSWTGSDQPQHF
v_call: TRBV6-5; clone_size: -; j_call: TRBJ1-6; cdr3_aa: CASSSKQGHNSPLHF
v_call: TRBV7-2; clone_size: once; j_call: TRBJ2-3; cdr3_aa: CASSSRLETDTQYF
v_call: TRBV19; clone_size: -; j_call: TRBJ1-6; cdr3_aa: CASSIGQEASPLHF
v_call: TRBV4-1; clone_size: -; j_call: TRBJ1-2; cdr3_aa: CASSQPLDSAYTF
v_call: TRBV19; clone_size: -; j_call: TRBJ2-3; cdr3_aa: CASSVRTGETDTQYF
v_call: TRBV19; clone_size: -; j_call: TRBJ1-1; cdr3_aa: CASSTGQGITEAFF
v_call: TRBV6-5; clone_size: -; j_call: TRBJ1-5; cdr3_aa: CASSPVPGAQHF
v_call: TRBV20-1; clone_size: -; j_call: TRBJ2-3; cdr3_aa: CSASLAGDRTDTQYF
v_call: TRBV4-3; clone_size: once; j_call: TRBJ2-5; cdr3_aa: CASSQGGRGGTQYF
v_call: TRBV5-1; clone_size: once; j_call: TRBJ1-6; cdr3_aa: CASSFWDRMSSYNSPLHF
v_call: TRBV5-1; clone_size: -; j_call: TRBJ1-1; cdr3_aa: CASSLPRDSLNTEAFF
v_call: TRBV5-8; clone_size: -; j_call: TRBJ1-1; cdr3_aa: CASSSRRGFTEAFF
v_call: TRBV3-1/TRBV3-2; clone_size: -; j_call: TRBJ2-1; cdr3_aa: CASSPPTVNEQFF
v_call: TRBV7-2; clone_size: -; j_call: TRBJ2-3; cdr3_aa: CASSSPIREETQYF
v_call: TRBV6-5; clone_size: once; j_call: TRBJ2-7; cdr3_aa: CASSLWEGYEQYF
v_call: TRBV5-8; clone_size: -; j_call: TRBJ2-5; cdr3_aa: CASSPGLYQETQYF
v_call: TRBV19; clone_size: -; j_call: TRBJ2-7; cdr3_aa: CASSMTGGYEQYF
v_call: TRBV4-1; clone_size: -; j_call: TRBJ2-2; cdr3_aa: CASSQVGQAVAGLTGELFF
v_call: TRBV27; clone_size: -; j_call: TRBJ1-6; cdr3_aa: CASSPRTGGGNSPLHF
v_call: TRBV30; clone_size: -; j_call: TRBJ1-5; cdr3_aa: CAWSVQGAVQPQHF
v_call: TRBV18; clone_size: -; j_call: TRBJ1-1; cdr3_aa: CASSPPRGPNTEAFF
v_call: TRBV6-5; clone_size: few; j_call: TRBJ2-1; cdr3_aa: CASSSSGSSYNEQFF
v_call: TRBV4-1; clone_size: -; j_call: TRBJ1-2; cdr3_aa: CASSQETRRTGSSLNYGYTF
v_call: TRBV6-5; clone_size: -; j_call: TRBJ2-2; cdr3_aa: CASSYSSAGELFF